Presented here are 12 T cell receptor beta chains from one specimen sequenced in a study of breast tumors, draining lymph nodes, adjacent tissues. TCRdb passed the multiplex PCR reads through MiXCR, listing each CDR3 protein once. The repertoire holds roughly 130,000 distinct CDR3 sequences, with about 20% as singletons. Axillary draining lymph nodes of breast cancer patients supplied the node samples. The sample consisted of axillary lymph node tissue. All receptors derive from a female donor with breast cancer. Some clones in this sample may be carry-over from other donors' samples.

This clonotype occurred many times. V is TRBV20-1 and J is TRBJ2-7; TRBD2 matches 8 bases. Germline values: CDR1 DFQATT, CDR2 SNEGSKA (reference sequence). The V gene end was trimmed by 7 bases and the J gene end by 8 bases; junction bases not matched to a gene: 13. The CDR3 loop spans 13 amino acids. CDR3 residues: CSVQRSGTSQQYF. DNA of the CDR3: TGCAGTGTCCAGAGAAGCGGGACTAGTCAGCAGTACTTC.

This clonotype was seen at least ten times. This rearrangement joins TRBV5-1 to TRBJ2-7; TRBD2 might be the D (7 bases). Deletions cut 1 base from V and 1 base from J, with 9 bases between. This CDR3 contains 14 residues. The germline V gene encodes CDR1 SGHRS and CDR2 YFSETQ. The CDR3 here is CASSLRGASYEQYF. CDR3 DNA sequence: TGCGCCAGCAGCTTGCGGGGGGCTTCCTACGAGCAGTACTTC.

This clonotype was recorded at least ten times. The chain has TRBV9 and TRBJ1-5; a weak D match, TRBD1 (6 bases). This CDR3 is built from 15 residues. Germline loops: CDR1 SGDLS, CDR2 YYNGEE. Trimming removed 0 bases from V and 5 bases from J, with 12 bases in between. The CDR3 is CASSVGQARDQPQHF. In nucleotides, the CDR3 is TGTGCCAGCAGCGTAGGACAGGCAAGGGATCAGCCCCAGCATTTT.

The rearrangement joins TRBV19 to TRBJ2-2, with D hard to call. Trimming took 10 bases from V and 3 from J, leaving 21 bases between them. Germline V gives CDR1 LNHDA, CDR2 SQIVND (reference sequence). The CDR3 contains 16 residues. The CDR3 nucleotides read TGTGCCACCAAGATGTTGGACGGGCCGTACACCGGGGAGCTGTTTTTT. Its protein is CATKMLDGPYTGELFF. Full variable domain (outside the CDR3, taken from reference TRBV19 and TRBJ2-2): DGGITQSPKYLFRKEGQNVTLSCEQNLNHDAMYWYRQDPGQGLRLIYYSQIVNDFQKGDIAEGYSVSREKKESFPLTVTSAQKNPTAFYLCATKMLDGPYTGELFFGEGSRLTVL.

This clonotype appeared many times. This chain joins TRBV6-5 and TRBJ2-7, with D unclear. Germline loops: CDR1 MNHEY, CDR2 SVGAGI. The CDR3 has 13 residues. V was pared by 2 bases and J by 2 bases, with 7 bases between. This CDR3 reads CASSYGPAYEQYF. The CDR3 bases are TGTGCCAGCAGTTACGGACCGGCCTACGAGCAGTACTTC.

Many counts were recorded for this clonotype. The chain is built from TRBV20-1 and TRBJ2-5; D is undetermined. Trimming cost V 0 bases and J 2 bases, with 13 bases left between them. The CDR3 is 15 residues long. The germline V gene has CDR1 DFQATT and CDR2 SNEGSKA (reference sequence). The DNA for the CDR3 is TGCAGTGCTAGAGATACGGCAATACCACAAGAGACCCAGTACTTC. Translating it yields CSARDTAIPQETQYF.

This clonotype was recorded many times. V and J are TRBV12-3 or TRBV12-4 and TRBJ2-5, with D possibly matching TRBD2 (5 bases). The CDR3 length is 17 residues. V shed 8 bases and J shed 0 bases, with 22 bases lying between them. The chain's CDR3 is CASFSGLEAGHQETQYF. Here the CDR3 DNA reads TGTGCCAGCTTTTCCGGGCTAGAGGCGGGTCACCAAGAGACCCAGTACTTC.

This clonotype occurred a few times. This could be a read error, since a much larger clone is one nucleotide away. The V and J genes are TRBV4-2 and TRBJ2-3; TRBD2 matches 13 bases. Looked up from germline, CDR1 is LGHNA and CDR2 is YNFKEQ. The CDR3 is made up of 17 amino acids. The CDR3 loop reads CAGSQSTSGRQADTQYF. CDR3 in DNA: TGTGCCGGCAGCCAATCGACTAGCGGGAGGCAGGCAGATACGCAGTATTTT.

The chain links TRBV2 to TRBJ2-2; D is possibly TRBD1 (6 bases). CDR3 size: 14 residues. Germline loops: CDR1 SNHLY, CDR2 FYNNEI. The V and J ends lost 10 bases and 4 bases respectively, with 16 bases between them. The CDR3 reads CATSGDLLTGELFF. In DNA, the CDR3 is TGTGCCACCTCAGGGGACCTTCTCACCGGGGAGCTGTTTTTT.

At least ten counts were recorded for this clonotype. The chain carries TRBV28 and TRBJ2-5; a possible D gene is TRBD1 (5 bases). This CDR3 is built from 13 residues. V was shortened by 5 bases and J by 4 bases, with 11 bases between the two germline ends. Germline lookup yields CDR1 MDHEN and CDR2 SYDVKM. Here the CDR3 DNA reads TGTGCCAGCAGTCCGGACAATCGAGAGACCCAGTACTTC. Protein: CASSPDNRETQYF. Looking up the rest from reference TRBV28 and TRBJ2-5 gives the full variable domain: DVKVTQSSRYLVKRTGEKVFLECVQDMDHENMFWYRQDPGLGLRLIYFSYDVKMKEKGDIPEGYSVSREKKERFSLILESASTNQTSMYLCASSPDNRETQYFGPGTRLLVL.

This clonotype was recorded many times. The rearrangement links TRBV7-2 to TRBJ2-2; TRBD1 matches at 8 bases. Per germline, CDR1 SGHTA and CDR2 FQGNSA. The CDR3 spans 15 residues. J gave up 4 bases and V 5 bases, and 6 bases lay outside the gene matches. The CDR3 region has the DNA TGTGCCAGCAGCGGCAGGGGGCCGACCACCGGGGAGCTGTTTTTT. This encodes CASSGRGPTTGELFF.

There are a few counts of this clonotype. The J gene is TRBJ2-1, the V gene TRBV11-2, with TRBD2 matching 7 bases. Germline-derived CDR1 and CDR2 are SGHAT and FQNNGV. The CDR3 loop spans 14 amino acids. After removal of 5 bases from V and 13 bases from J, the junction contained 14 bases not matched to a gene. CDR3 region: CASSILRGDVDQFF. The CDR3 coding sequence is TGTGCCAGCAGCATCCTACGGGGGGATGTCGACCAGTTCTTC. Based on the CDR3 plus reference TRBV11-2 and TRBJ2-1, the full variable domain is EAGVAQSPRYKIIEKRQSVAFWCNPISGHATLYWYQQILGQGPKLLIQFQNNGVVDDSQLPKDRFSAERLKGVDSTLKIQPAKLEDSAVYLCASSILRGDVDQFFGPGTRLTVL.